This record covers a single T cell receptor (beta chain). Its specificity is not known. The sample originates from a study of OX40 agonist ivuxolimab in advanced cancers. Study observations and caveats: Clones of CD4+ and CD8+ blood T cells grew by week 6 at doses of 0.1 to 3.0 mg/kg. In general, CD8+ T cells held more expanded clones than CD4+ did, on average.

Data came from immunoSEQ multiplex PCR; TCRdb stores just in-frame clones and leaves some out. The profile covers approximately 15,000 clones, with roughly 84% appearing a single time and under 80% taken by the ten largest. This sample comprised CD4+ or CD8+ T cells sorted from blood, obtained in a trial of the OX40 agonist ivuxolimab. The origin of this receptor is an adult with an advanced solid tumor such as melanoma, head and neck, liver or kidney cancer.

The CDR3 DNA reads as TGTGCCAGCAGCTTAGCATTGGGGGAGCGCACTGAAGCTTTCTTT. Its protein is CASSLALGERTEAFF. The genes are TRBV7-9 and TRBJ1-1, with D perhaps TRBD1 (5 bases). V lost 0 bases and J 4 bases, leaving 12 bases between the germline ends. The CDR3 is 15 amino acids. The germline CDR1 and CDR2 sequences are SEHNR and FQNEAQ (reference sequence).